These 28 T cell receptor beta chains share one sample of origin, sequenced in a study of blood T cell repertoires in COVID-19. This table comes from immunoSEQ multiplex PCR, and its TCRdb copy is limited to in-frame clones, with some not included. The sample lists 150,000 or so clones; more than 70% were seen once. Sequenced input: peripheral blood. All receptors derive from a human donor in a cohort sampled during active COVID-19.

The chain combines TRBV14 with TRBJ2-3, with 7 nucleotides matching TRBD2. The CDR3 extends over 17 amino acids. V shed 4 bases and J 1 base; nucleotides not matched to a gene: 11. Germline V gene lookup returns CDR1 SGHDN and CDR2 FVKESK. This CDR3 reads CASSPQRGSPRTDTQYF. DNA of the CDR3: TGTGCCAGCAGCCCACAACGCGGGAGCCCTCGCACAGATACGCAGTATTTT.

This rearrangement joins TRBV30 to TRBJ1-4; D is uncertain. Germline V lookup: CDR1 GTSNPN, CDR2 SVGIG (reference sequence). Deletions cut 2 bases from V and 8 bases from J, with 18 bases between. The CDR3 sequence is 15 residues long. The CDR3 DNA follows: TGTGCCTGGAGTCGGGGAGGGATCGGAGGCGAAAAACTGTTTTTT. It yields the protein CAWSRGGIGGEKLFF.

The CDR3, as DNA: TGTGCCAGCAGCTTACATCTAGCCTACGAGCAGTACTTC. Residues: CASSLHLAYEQYF. The V and J genes are TRBV11-1 and TRBJ2-7; no definite D call. Trimming removed 2 bases at V and 2 bases at J, with 7 bases between. Per germline, CDR1 SGHAT and CDR2 FQDESV (reference sequence). The CDR3 covers 13 residues. Full variable domain (missing parts from reference TRBV11-1 and TRBJ2-7): EAEVAQSPRYKITEKSQAVAFWCDPISGHATLYWYRQILGQGPELLVQFQDESVVDDSQLPKDRFSAERLKGVDSTLKIQPAELGDSAMYLCASSLHLAYEQYFGPGTRLTVT.

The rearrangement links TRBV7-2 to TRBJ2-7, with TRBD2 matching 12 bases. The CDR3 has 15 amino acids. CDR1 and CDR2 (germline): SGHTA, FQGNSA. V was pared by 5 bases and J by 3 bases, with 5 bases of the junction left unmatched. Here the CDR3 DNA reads TGTGCCAGCAGCGAACTAGCGGGGGGATTCTACGAGCAGTACTTC. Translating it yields CASSELAGGFYEQYF.

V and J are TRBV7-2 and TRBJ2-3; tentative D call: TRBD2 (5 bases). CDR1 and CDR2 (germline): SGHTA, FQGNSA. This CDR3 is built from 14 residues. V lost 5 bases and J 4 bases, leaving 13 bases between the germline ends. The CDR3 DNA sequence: TGTGCCAGCAGCCCCCGGGATGCCCCAGATACGCAGTATTTT. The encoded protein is CASSPRDAPDTQYF.

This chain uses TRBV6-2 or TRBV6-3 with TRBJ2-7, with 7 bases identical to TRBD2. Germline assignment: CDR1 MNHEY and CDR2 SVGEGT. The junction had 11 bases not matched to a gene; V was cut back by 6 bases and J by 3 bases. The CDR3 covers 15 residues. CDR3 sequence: CASSSTAGGSYEQYF. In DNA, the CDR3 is TGTGCCAGCAGCTCTACCGCCGGGGGGAGCTACGAGCAGTACTTC.

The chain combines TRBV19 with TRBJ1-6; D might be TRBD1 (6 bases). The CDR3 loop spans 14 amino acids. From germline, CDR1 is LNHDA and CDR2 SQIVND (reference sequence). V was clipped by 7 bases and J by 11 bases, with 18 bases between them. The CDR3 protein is CASTPGGGRTPLHF. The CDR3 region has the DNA TGTGCCAGTACCCCCGGGGGGGGCCGGACACCCCTCCACTTT.

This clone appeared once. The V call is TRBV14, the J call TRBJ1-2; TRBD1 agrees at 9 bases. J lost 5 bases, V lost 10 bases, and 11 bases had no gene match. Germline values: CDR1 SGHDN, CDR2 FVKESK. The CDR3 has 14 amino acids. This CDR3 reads CATAKQGAGYGYTF. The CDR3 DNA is TGTGCCACCGCAAAACAGGGGGCAGGGTATGGCTACACCTTC. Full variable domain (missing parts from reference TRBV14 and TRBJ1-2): EAGVTQFPSHSVIEKGQTVTLRCDPISGHDNLYWYRRVMGKEIKFLLHFVKESKQDESGMPNNRFLAERTGGTYSTLKVQPAELEDSGVYFCATAKQGAGYGYTFGSGTRLTVV.

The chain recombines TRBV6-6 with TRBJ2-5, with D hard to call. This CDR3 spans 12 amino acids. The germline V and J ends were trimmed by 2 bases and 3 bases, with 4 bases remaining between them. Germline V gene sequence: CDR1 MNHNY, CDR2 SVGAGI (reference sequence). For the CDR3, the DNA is TGTGCCAGCAGTTACCCAGAAGAGACCCAGTACTTC. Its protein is CASSYPEETQYF.

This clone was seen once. The CDR3 loop reads CASSPGRVNSYEQYF. In DNA form, the CDR3 reads TGCGCCAGCAGCCCCGGGAGGGTTAACTCCTACGAGCAGTACTTC. The chain joins TRBV5-1 to TRBJ2-7; TRBD2 matches 8 bases. V dropped 4 bases and J dropped 0; count of bases not matched to a gene: 6. Germline V CDR1 and CDR2: SGHRS, YFSETQ. This CDR3 comprises 15 residues.

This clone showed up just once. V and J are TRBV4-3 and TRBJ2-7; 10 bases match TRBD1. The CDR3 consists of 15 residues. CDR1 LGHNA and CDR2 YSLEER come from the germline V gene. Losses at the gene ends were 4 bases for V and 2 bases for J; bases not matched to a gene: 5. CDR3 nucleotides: TGCGCCAGCAGCCTGGACAGGGGGAAGGCCTACGAGCAGTACTTC. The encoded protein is CASSLDRGKAYEQYF.

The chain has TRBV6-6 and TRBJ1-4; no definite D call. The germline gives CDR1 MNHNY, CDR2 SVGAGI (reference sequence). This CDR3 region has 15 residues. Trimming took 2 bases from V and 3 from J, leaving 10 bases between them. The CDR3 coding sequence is TGTGCCAGCAGTTACCCGGCGGGCCCTAATGAAAAACTGTTTTTT. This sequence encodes CASSYPAGPNEKLFF.

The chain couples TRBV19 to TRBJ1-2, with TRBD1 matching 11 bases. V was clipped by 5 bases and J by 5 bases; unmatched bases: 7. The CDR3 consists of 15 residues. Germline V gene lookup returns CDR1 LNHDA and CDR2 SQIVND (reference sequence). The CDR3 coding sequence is TGTGCCAGTAGTTCCGGACAGGGGGCTTGGTATGGCTACACCTTC. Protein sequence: CASSSGQGAWYGYTF.

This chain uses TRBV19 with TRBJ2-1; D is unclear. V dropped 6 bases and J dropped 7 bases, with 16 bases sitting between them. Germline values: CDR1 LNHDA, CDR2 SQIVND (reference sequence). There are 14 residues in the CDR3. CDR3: CASRPRGTTNEQFF. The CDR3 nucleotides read TGTGCCAGTAGGCCCCGTGGCACTACAAATGAGCAGTTCTTC.

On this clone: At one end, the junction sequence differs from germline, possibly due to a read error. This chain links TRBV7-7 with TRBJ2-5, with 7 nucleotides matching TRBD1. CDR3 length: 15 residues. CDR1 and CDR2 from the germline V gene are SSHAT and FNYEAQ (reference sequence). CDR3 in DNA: TGTGCTAGCAGCTCGATGACAGGGTGGGAAGAGACCCAGTACTTC. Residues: CASSSMTGWEETQYF.

The CDR3 region has the DNA TGTGCCAGCAGCCACAGGGGGCTTCAGTACTTC. Translating gives CASSHRGLQYF. The gene calls are TRBV3-1 (or the pseudogene TRBV3-2) and TRBJ2-4; the match to TRBD1 covers 8 bases. Germline CDR1 LGHDT, CDR2 YNNKEL (reference sequence). The CDR3 sequence is 11 residues long. Trimming cost V 3 bases and J 11 bases; bases outside gene matches: 0.

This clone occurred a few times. This chain's CDR3 is CASSLLFAGGRGQYF. CDR3 DNA sequence: TGTGCCAGCAGCTTACTCTTTGCGGGAGGTCGGGGGCAGTACTTC. The gene calls are TRBV7-2 and TRBJ2-7; 8 bases agree with TRBD2. The germline gives CDR1 SGHTA, CDR2 FQGNSA. J lost 9 bases, V lost 2 bases, and 12 bases had no gene match. The CDR3 spans 15 residues.

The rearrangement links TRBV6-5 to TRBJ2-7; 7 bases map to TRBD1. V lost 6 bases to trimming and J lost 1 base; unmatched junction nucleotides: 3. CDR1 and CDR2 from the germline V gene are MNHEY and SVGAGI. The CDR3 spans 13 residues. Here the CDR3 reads CASSQTGSYEQYF. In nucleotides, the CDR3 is TGTGCCAGCAGCCAGACAGGGTCCTACGAGCAGTACTTC.

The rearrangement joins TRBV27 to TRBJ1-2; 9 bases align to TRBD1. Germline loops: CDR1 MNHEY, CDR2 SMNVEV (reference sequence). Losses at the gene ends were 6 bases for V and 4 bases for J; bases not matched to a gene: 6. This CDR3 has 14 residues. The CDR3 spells CASSPGTGTYGYTF. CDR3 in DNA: TGTGCCAGCAGCCCCGGGACAGGGACCTATGGCTACACCTTC.

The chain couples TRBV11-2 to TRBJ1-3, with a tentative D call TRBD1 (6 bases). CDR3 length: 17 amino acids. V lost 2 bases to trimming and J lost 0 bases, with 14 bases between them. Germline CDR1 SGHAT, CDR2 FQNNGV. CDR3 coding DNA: TGTGCCAGCAGCTTACGTCAGGGGACGTCCTCTGGAAACACCATATATTTT. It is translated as CASSLRQGTSSGNTIYF.

The DNA of the CDR3 is TGTGCCACACTAACAGGAGCTAACTATGGCTACACCTTC. This codes for CATLTGANYGYTF. V and J are TRBV28 and TRBJ1-2; D is possibly TRBD1 (5 bases). The CDR3 has 13 amino acids. Germline V gene sequence: CDR1 MDHEN, CDR2 SYDVKM. Trimming took off 10 bases at V and 0 bases at J, with 12 bases between the two ends.

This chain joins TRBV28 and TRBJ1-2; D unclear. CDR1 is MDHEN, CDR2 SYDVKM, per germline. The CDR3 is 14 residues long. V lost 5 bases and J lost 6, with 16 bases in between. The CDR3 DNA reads TGTGCCAGCAGTCCGTCCAGATTTTTCAATGGCTACACCTTC. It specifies CASSPSRFFNGYTF.

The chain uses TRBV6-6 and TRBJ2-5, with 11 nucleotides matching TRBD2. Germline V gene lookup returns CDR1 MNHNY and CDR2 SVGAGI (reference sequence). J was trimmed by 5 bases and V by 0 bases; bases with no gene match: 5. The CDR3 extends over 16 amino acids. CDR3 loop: CASSYSSSGGAETQYF. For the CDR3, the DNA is TGTGCCAGCAGTTACTCGAGTAGCGGGGGGGCGGAGACCCAGTACTTC.

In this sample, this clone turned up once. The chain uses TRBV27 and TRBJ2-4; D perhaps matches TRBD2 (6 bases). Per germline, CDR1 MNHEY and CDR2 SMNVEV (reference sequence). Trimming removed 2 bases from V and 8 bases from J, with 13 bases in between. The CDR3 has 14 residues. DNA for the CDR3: TGTGCCAGCAGTTTAGCGGGGTCTGGGGACATTCAGTACTTC. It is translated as CASSLAGSGDIQYF.

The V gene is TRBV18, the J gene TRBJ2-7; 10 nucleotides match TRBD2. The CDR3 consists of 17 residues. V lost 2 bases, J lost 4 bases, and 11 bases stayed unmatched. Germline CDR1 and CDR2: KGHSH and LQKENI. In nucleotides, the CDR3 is TGTGCCAGCTCACCAGTGTCACCTAGCGGGAGTAAGTACGAGCAGTACTTC. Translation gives CASSPVSPSGSKYEQYF.

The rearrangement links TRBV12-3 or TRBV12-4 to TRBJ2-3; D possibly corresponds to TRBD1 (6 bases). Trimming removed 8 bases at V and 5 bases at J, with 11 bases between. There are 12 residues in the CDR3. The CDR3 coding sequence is TGTGCCAGCCTTAAGGGGGTAGATACGCAGTATTTT. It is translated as CASLKGVDTQYF.

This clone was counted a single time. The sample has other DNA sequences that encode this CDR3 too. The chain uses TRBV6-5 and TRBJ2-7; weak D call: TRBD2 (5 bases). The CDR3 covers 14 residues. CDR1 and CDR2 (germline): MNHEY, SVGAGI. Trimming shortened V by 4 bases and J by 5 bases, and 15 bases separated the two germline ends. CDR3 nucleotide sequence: TGTGCCAGCAGTTCGGGTCGGGGTGGGAACGAGCAGTACTTC. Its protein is CASSSGRGGNEQYF.

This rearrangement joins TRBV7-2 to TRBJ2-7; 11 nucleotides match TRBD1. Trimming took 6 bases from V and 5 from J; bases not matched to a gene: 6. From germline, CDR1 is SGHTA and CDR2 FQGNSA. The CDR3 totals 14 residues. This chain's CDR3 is CASRPRTGGNEQYF. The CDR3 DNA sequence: TGTGCCAGCAGGCCTCGGACAGGGGGCAACGAGCAGTACTTC. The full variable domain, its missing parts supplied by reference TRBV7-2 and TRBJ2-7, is GAGVSQSPSNKVTEKGKDVELRCDPISGHTALYWYRQSLGQGLEFLIYFQGNSAPDKSGLPSDRFSAERTGGSVSTLTIQRTQQEDSAVYLCASRPRTGGNEQYFGPGTRLTVT.